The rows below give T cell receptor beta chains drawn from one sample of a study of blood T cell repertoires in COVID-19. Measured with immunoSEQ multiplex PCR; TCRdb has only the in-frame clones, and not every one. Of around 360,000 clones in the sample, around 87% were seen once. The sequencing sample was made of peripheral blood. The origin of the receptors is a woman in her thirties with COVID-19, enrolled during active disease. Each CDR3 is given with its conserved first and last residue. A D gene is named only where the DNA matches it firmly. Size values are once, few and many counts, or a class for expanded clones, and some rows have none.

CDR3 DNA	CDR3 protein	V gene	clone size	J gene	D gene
TGTGCCAGCAGTTTTTCGGGACTCCTGAGGAGGAACACTGAAGCTTTCTTT	CASSFSGLLRRNTEAFF	TRBV28	.	TRBJ1-1	.
TGTGCCAGCAGTTACCCCGGGGTAACTGAAGCTTTCTTT	CASSYPGVTEAFF	TRBV6-5	few	TRBJ1-1	.
TGCGCCAGCAGCGGAACGGGGAATTCACCCCTCCACTTT	CASSGTGNSPLHF	TRBV5-1	once	TRBJ1-6	.
TGTGCCTGGAGCGCGGACAGGAACACTGAAGCTTTCTTT	CAWSADRNTEAFF	TRBV30	few	TRBJ1-1	.
TGTGCCAGTAGCGGGACAGGAGGTGAAAAACTGTTTTTT	CASSGTGGEKLFF	TRBV19	.	TRBJ1-4	TRBD1
TGCGCCAGCAGCCAAGTCCCTAGCGGGAGGGCCACAGATACGCAGTATTTT	CASSQVPSGRATDTQYF	TRBV4-1	.	TRBJ2-3	TRBD2
TGTGCCAGCAGTTACACCCCAGCTAACTATGGCTACACCTTC	CASSYTPANYGYTF	TRBV6-5	.	TRBJ1-2	.
TGTGCCACCCGGACAGGCAGCACAGATACGCAGTATTTT	CATRTGSTDTQYF	TRBV19	.	TRBJ2-3	TRBD1
TGTGCCTGGAGTAAGGGTAGCGGGTTCTACGAGCAGTACTTC	CAWSKGSGFYEQYF	TRBV30	.	TRBJ2-7	TRBD2
TGTGCCTGGAGTGTACCGCGGGGCGGTTCAGATACGCAGTATTTT	CAWSVPRGGSDTQYF	TRBV30	.	TRBJ2-3	.
TGTGCCAGCAGTTTACGAGGGAGGTCAAGCACAGATACGCAGTATTTT	CASSLRGRSSTDTQYF	TRBV27	.	TRBJ2-3	.
TGTGCCAGCAGCTTAGACCGAACATCCTACGAGCAGTACTTC	CASSLDRTSYEQYF	TRBV11-2	.	TRBJ2-7	.
TGTGCCAGCAGCGTAGCTCAAGGCAGGGGGTTGACTGAGCAGTTCTTC	CASSVAQGRGLTEQFF	TRBV9	.	TRBJ2-1	TRBD1
TGTGCCAGTAGTATCGCCAGGGGATGGAATCAGCCCCAGCATTTT	CASSIARGWNQPQHF	TRBV19	.	TRBJ1-5	.
TGTGCCAGCAGCTTACTAGCGTCCTACAATGAGCAGTTCTTC	CASSLLASYNEQFF	TRBV7-2	.	TRBJ2-1	.
TGTGCCAGCAGCTTAACCCGGACGACGGGGGAGCAGTACTTC	CASSLTRTTGEQYF	TRBV7-3	.	TRBJ2-7	.
TGTGCCAGCAGCTTAAGGCCCCAAAGCACAGATACGCAGTATTTT	CASSLRPQSTDTQYF	TRBV7-3	.	TRBJ2-3	.
TGTGCCAGCAGCCCACAGGGGGACTATGGCTACACCTTC	CASSPQGDYGYTF	TRBV11-2	.	TRBJ1-2	TRBD1
TGTGCCAGCAGCCGGGACAGATACACAGATACGCAGTATTTT	CASSRDRYTDTQYF	TRBV7-2	.	TRBJ2-3	TRBD1
TGTGCCAGCGGGAGGGATGGGGGCACAGATACGCAGTATTTT	CASGRDGGTDTQYF	TRBV2	.	TRBJ2-3	TRBD2
TGTGCCAGCAGCCATAGTCTAGGGGTGGGAAATGAGCAGTTCTTC	CASSHSLGVGNEQFF	TRBV14	few	TRBJ2-1	.
TGTGCCAGCAGCCCCGGGACAGGCGATGGCTACACCTTC	CASSPGTGDGYTF	TRBV3-1/TRBV3-2	.	TRBJ1-2	TRBD1
TGCGCCAGCAGCCAAGATTCCCCAGCGGGACCGTCAGATACGCAGTATTTT	CASSQDSPAGPSDTQYF	TRBV4-3	.	TRBJ2-3	TRBD2
TGTGCCAGCAGTAGAATCGGAGAGCCGGGATGGACTGAAGCTTTCTTT	CASSRIGEPGWTEAFF	TRBV28	.	TRBJ1-1	.
TGTGCCAGCAGCACCTCCGGGTGGGGCGCGAACACCGGGGAGCTGTTTTTT	CASSTSGWGANTGELFF	TRBV11-3	.	TRBJ2-2	.
TGTGCCAGCAGTCCTACCTTGGACAGCGATACGCAGTATTTT	CASSPTLDSDTQYF	TRBV28	.	TRBJ2-3	.
TGTGCCAGTAGAGGGGGCCCCAACACCGGGGAGCTGTTTTTT	CASRGGPNTGELFF	TRBV19	.	TRBJ2-2	TRBD1
TGTGCCAGCAGCGTAGGTAGCTCTACTAGCACAGATACGCAGTATTTT	CASSVGSSTSTDTQYF	TRBV9	.	TRBJ2-3	.
TGTGCCAGCAGTGAAATTACAGGCCCTAATGAAAAACTGTTTTTT	CASSEITGPNEKLFF	TRBV2	.	TRBJ1-4	.
TGCGCCAGCAGTGTAGGTCAGGGTGGATCGGAGACTGAAGCTTTCTTT	CASSVGQGGSETEAFF	TRBV10-1	.	TRBJ1-1	.
TGTGCCAGCAGTTACTCCGGGAGTAAGGACTACGAGCAGTACTTC	CASSYSGSKDYEQYF	TRBV6-2/TRBV6-3	.	TRBJ2-7	.
TGTGCCAGCAGCGTAGGAACAGTTCTATACGCGAACACCGGGGAGCTGTTTTTT	CASSVGTVLYANTGELFF	TRBV9	.	TRBJ2-2	.
TGTGCCAGCAGCTTGATAAGGACAGGAGGGGGCTACACCTTC	CASSLIRTGGGYTF	TRBV5-8	.	TRBJ1-2	TRBD1